The 21 T cell receptor beta chains below all came from one sample that was sequenced in a study of tissue T cells after allogeneic stem cell transplantation. Stated time point: mouse harvest day 14 after allogeneic transplant. Tail vein injection delivered 10^7 T-cell-depleted bone marrow cells and 10^6 splenic CD5+ T cells. The method was immunoSEQ multiplex PCR; TCRdb's version includes in-frame clones alone and lacks a portion of them. The table shows about 4,400 clones, with roughly half occurring only once. Material for sequencing was lymph node tissue. All receptors come from a female BALB/c mouse given C57BL/6 T cells with graft-versus-host disease after an allogeneic hematopoietic cell transplant.

On this clone itself: One end of the junction fails to match germline, which may point to a read error. All gene names here are mouse names. From the germline J gene comes the end of the CDR3, since the read stops 1 residue before it. The V and J genes are TRBV13-3 and TRBJ2-7, with TRBD2 identical over 9 bases. The CDR3 totals 16 residues. The germline CDR1 and CDR2 sequences are NNHDY and SYVADS. The CDR3 DNA, read in part, is TGTGCCAGCGGTGATGCCCGGACTGGGGACTCCTATGAACAGTAC. Its protein is CASGDARTGDSYEQY. The whole CDR3 protein reads CASGDARTGDSYEQYF.

By share of the sample, this clone is large. Each gene name is a mouse one. The CDR3 goes on 1 residue after the read ends, and that part is filled in from the germline J gene. The V and J genes are TRBV29 and TRBJ2-7; D is unclear. Between the trimmed V and J ends, which lost 8 bases and 2 bases, there was a span of 4 bases. CDR1 is MSHET and CDR2 is SYDVDS in the germline V gene. The CDR3 contains 10 residues. CDR3 loop: CASGAYEQYF. Partial CDR3 DNA: TGTGCTAGCGGGGCCTATGAACAGTAC.

In its sample, this clone was seen a few times. The gene names here belong to mouse. Sequencing ends 1 residue short of the CDR3 end; the germline J gene provides the rest. The chain carries TRBV19 and TRBJ1-1; TRBD1 matches 8 bases. The germline CDR1 and CDR2 sequences are FNHDT and SITEND (reference sequence). Trimming removed 7 bases from V and 3 bases from J; junction bases left unmatched: 5. The CDR3 has 13 amino acids. The sequenced part of the CDR3 DNA is TGTGCCAGCCGCCAGGGGGCTTACACAGAAGTCTTC. It is translated as CASRQGAYTEVF. The whole CDR3 region reads CASRQGAYTEVFF.

As regards this clone: The germline and genes are mouse ones. With the read ending 1 residue before the CDR3 end, the germline J gene is used to fill in that end. J is TRBJ2-1 and V is TRBV23; TRBD1 is the table's D call and was not checked against the DNA. This CDR3 has 14 residues. CDR1 is KGHTA and CDR2 is FQNQQP in the germline V gene. The part of the CDR3 DNA that was read is TGCTCCAGCAGTCAATTCAATAACTATGCTGAGCAGTTC. It is translated as CSSSQFNNYAEQF. The CDR3 reads in full as CSSSQFNNYAEQFF.

Points on this clone: Gene names follow the mouse nomenclature. The CDR3 is cut off 1 residue early in the read; its end comes from the germline J gene. V and J are TRBV23 and TRBJ1-2; the table's TRBD1 call for D was not verified on the DNA. CDR1 is KGHTA, CDR2 FQNQQP, per germline. The CDR3 covers 14 residues. The DNA read from the CDR3 is TGCTCCAGCAGGACCGGGCTAGGGGGCTCCGACTACACC. Encoded protein: CSSRTGLGGSDYT. The whole CDR3 sequence reads CSSRTGLGGSDYTF.

Of note for this clone: These gene names are mouse names. The CDR3 goes on 1 residue after the read ends, and that part is filled in from the germline J gene. The V gene is TRBV12-1, the J gene TRBJ2-7; either TRBD1 or TRBD2 may fit D (6 bases each). Germline-derived CDR1 and CDR2 are SGHSN and HYEKVE. The V gene lost 4 bases and the J gene lost 7 bases, with 13 bases spanning the gap. There are 12 residues in the CDR3. The CDR3 spells CASSTGGREQYF. The CDR3 DNA, read in part, is TGTGCCAGCTCCACCGGGGGCAGAGAACAGTAC. The variable domain in full, with the rest retrieved from reference TRBV12-1 and TRBJ2-7, is DSGVVQSPRHIIKEKGGRSVLTCIPISGHSNVVWYQQTLGKELKFLIQHYEKVERDKGFLPSRFSVQQFDDYHSEMNMSALELEDSAMYFCASSTGGREQYFGPGTRLTVL.

This clone occurred once. Gene names denote mouse genes. Read sequence stops 1 residue before the CDR3 end, and the germline J gene provides the missing end. This sequence joins TRBV26 and TRBJ1-6; weak D call: TRBD1 (6 bases). TRBJ1-6 is reported as an ORF; its role is uncertain. Germline V gene data show CDR1 as KGHPV and CDR2 as FQNQEV (reference sequence). The V and J ends lost 4 bases and 7 bases respectively, with 8 bases between them. The CDR3 spans 13 residues. The CDR3 DNA, read in part, is TGTGCCAGCAGTCCGGGACAAAATTCGCCCCTCTAC. Encoded protein: CASSPGQNSPLY. The full CDR3 protein reads CASSPGQNSPLYF.

Turning to this clone: Mouse gene names apply. Sequencing ends 1 residue short of the CDR3 end; the germline J gene provides the rest. The chain is built from TRBV19 and TRBJ2-4; 11 nucleotides match TRBD2. V lost 4 bases, J lost 3 bases, and 1 base stayed unmatched. Germline CDR1 is FNHDT and CDR2 is SITEND (reference sequence). CDR3 length: 14 residues. CDR3 DNA, as far as it was read: TGTGCCAGCAGTCGGGACTGGGGGCAAAACACCTTGTAC. Its protein product is CASSRDWGQNTLY. The full CDR3 sequence reads CASSRDWGQNTLYF.

This clone is judged large. Genes and germline are mouse. The read finishes 1 residue shy of the CDR3 end, and the germline J gene is used to complete it. This rearrangement joins TRBV2 to TRBJ2-7; 7 positions agree with TRBD1. Trimming at V came to 4 bases and at J to 0 bases, leaving 3 bases not matched to a gene. The CDR3 has 14 residues. Germline lookup yields CDR1 LGHNA and CDR2 YSYQKL. CDR3 in amino acids: CASSPRDSSYEQYF. CDR3 DNA (partial): TGTGCCAGCAGCCCTCGGGACAGCTCCTATGAACAGTAC.

Concerning this clone: Gene names follow the mouse nomenclature. Sequencing ends 1 residue short of the CDR3 end; the germline J gene provides the rest. The J gene is TRBJ1-1, the V gene TRBV26; no clear D. The CDR3 contains 13 residues. V gave up 4 bases and J gave up 0 bases, with 6 bases separating them. CDR1 and CDR2 (germline): KGHPV, FQNQEV (reference sequence). CDR3: CASSRQPNTEVFF. The covered CDR3 bases are TGTGCCAGCAGTCGCCAGCCAAACACAGAAGTCTTC.

In regard to this clone: Each gene name is a mouse one. With the read ending 1 residue before the CDR3 end, the germline J gene is used to fill in that end. The V gene is TRBV23, the J gene TRBJ2-4; the table assigns TRBD1, which was not confirmed against the DNA. CDR3 length: 13 amino acids. CDR1 is KGHTA, CDR2 FQNQQP, per germline. The CDR3 here is CSSSQAGENTLYF. The part of the CDR3 DNA that was read is TGCTCCAGCAGTCAAGCAGGGGAAAACACCTTGTAC.

A remark on this clone: These gene names are mouse names. Read data end 1 residue before the CDR3 end; the end is taken from the germline J gene. This rearrangement joins TRBV3 to TRBJ2-3; 8 positions match TRBD2. In germline, CDR1 is SNHLY, CDR2 FYNGKV (reference sequence). CDR3 length: 15 amino acids. V dropped 4 bases and J dropped 3; count of bases not matched to a gene: 6. CDR3 sequence: CASSSSGTGAETLYF. CDR3 DNA (partial): TGTGCCAGCAGCTCCTCCGGGACTGGCGCAGAAACGCTGTAT. The variable domain in full, with the rest retrieved from reference TRBV3 and TRBJ2-3, is GPKVLQIPSHQIIDMGQMVTLNCDPVSNHLYFYWYKQILGQQMEFLVNFYNGKVMEKSKLFKDQFSVERPDGSYFTLKIQPTALEDSAVYFCASSSSGTGAETLYFGSGTRLTVL.

Concerning this clone itself: The genes are named according to mouse. The read terminates 1 residue ahead of where the CDR3 ends, so the germline J gene completes it. Other DNA variants within this sample encode the same CDR3. The J gene is TRBJ2-3, the V gene TRBV26, with no clear D. Trimming shortened V by 4 bases and J by 0 bases, and 2 bases separated the two germline ends. The CDR3 is 12 amino acids. CDR1 is KGHPV and CDR2 is FQNQEV in the germline V gene (reference sequence). The CDR3 bases that were read are TGTGCCAGCAGTCAGAGTGCAGAAACGCTGTAT. Its translation: CASSQSAETLY. The CDR3, in full, reads CASSQSAETLYF.

This clone occurred a few times. Mouse gene names apply. The read comes to an end 1 residue before the CDR3 does, leaving the germline J gene to fill in the end. The rearrangement uses TRBV26 and TRBJ1-3; a possible D gene is TRBD1 (5 bases). Germline assignment: CDR1 KGHPV and CDR2 FQNQEV (reference sequence). Trimming removed 6 bases from V and 0 bases from J, with 9 bases in between. This CDR3 has 14 amino acids. The part of the CDR3 DNA that was read is TGTGCCAGCAGCCCCGGGACTTCTGGAAATACGCTCTAT. It is translated as CASSPGTSGNTLY. The whole CDR3 protein is CASSPGTSGNTLYF.

By sample share, this clone is hyperexpanded (1% or more). The genes are named according to mouse. The CDR3 end lies 1 residue beyond the end of the read and is filled in from the germline J gene. This chain links TRBV17 with TRBJ2-7; D may be TRBD1 (6 bases). The CDR3 has 13 residues. CDR1 is MNHDT, CDR2 YYDKIL, per germline. The germline V and J ends were trimmed by 2 bases and 7 bases, with 12 bases remaining between them. CDR3: CASSRQGKGEQYF. The sequenced part of the CDR3 DNA is TGTGCTAGCAGTAGACAGGGGAAGGGGGAACAGTAC. The complete variable domain, with remaining parts taken from reference TRBV17 and TRBJ2-7, reads DTTVKQNPRYKLARVGKPVNLICSQTMNHDTMYWYQKKPNQAPKLLLFYYDKILNREADTFEKFQSSRPNNSFCSLYIGSAGLEYSAMYLCASSRQGKGEQYFGPGTRLTVL.

This clone has just a few counts. These gene names are mouse names. The CDR3 is cut off 1 residue early in the read; its end comes from the germline J gene. The J gene is TRBJ1-4, the V gene TRBV4, with 7 positions matching TRBD1. The CDR3 has 15 residues. Per germline, CDR1 LGHDT and CDR2 YNNKQL (reference sequence). J was trimmed by 0 bases and V by 4 bases; bases with no gene match: 2. The CDR3 sequence is CASSLQGLSNERLFF. The CDR3 bases that were read are TGTGCCAGCAGCTTACAGGGGCTTTCCAACGAAAGATTATTT.

A few counts support this clone. Gene names and germline refer to mouse. The read gets to within 1 residue of the CDR3 end, and the germline J gene fills in the rest. The J gene is TRBJ1-2, the V gene TRBV3; D not certain. The CDR3 length is 13 residues. Looked up from germline, CDR1 is SNHLY and CDR2 is FYNGKV (reference sequence). V was clipped by 1 base and J by 1 base, with 4 bases between them. CDR3: CASSLGRNSDYTF. CDR3 bases read: TGTGCCAGCAGCTTAGGCAGAAACTCCGACTACACC.

Note on this clone: Mouse gene names and germline throughout. From the germline J gene comes the end of the CDR3, since the read stops 1 residue before it. The chain employs TRBV3 and TRBJ1-3; D unresolved. The CDR3 spans 14 residues. From germline, CDR1 is SNHLY and CDR2 FYNGKV (reference sequence). V lost 4 bases and J lost 0, with 7 bases in between. CDR3 residues: CASSSTNSGNTLYF. The CDR3 bases that were read are TGTGCCAGCAGCTCGACAAATTCTGGAAATACGCTCTAT.

This clone has more than one count but fewer than ten. Genes here carry mouse names. The CDR3 here is CAWSLVGGGNTLYF. CDR3 bases read: TGTGCCTGGAGTCTAGTAGGAGGTGGAAATACGCTCTAT. This sequence joins TRBV31 and TRBJ1-3; D call uncertain. The CDR3 goes on 1 residue after the read ends, and that part is filled in from the germline J gene. This CDR3 has 14 residues. Per the germline V gene, CDR1 is GKSSPN and CDR2 is SITVG. The V gene lost 0 bases and the J gene lost 3 bases, with 9 bases spanning the gap.

This clone was picked up a small number of times. Each gene name is a mouse one. Sequencing ends 1 residue short of the CDR3 end; the germline J gene provides the rest. The genes are TRBV15 and TRBJ1-4, with D maybe TRBD1 (6 bases). With 6 bases removed from V and 6 bases from J, the gap between germline ends came to 14 bases. CDR3 length: 14 amino acids. Germline V gene lookup returns CDR1 SGHND and CDR2 FRSKSL. The covered CDR3 bases are TGTGCCAGCAGGGACTGGGGGGGCGACGAAAGATTATTT. Translated: CASRDWGGDERLF. In full, the CDR3 is CASRDWGGDERLFF.

Concerning this clone itself: Gene and germline names: mouse. The read stops 1 residue short of the end of the CDR3; the missing end is completed from the germline J gene. The chain uses TRBV5 and TRBJ2-5, with 10 bases that match TRBD2. The CDR3 has 15 amino acids. V lost 0 bases and J lost 4; bases outside the gene matches: 1. Germline V gene sequence: CDR1 LGHNA, CDR2 YNLKQL (reference sequence). CDR3 DNA, as far as it was read: TGTGCCAGCAGCCAAGACTGGGGGGGCAAAGACACCCAGTAC. This codes for CASSQDWGGKDTQY. The whole CDR3 sequence reads CASSQDWGGKDTQYF.